This record covers a single T cell receptor beta chain. The antigen remains unidentified. Combining a sample-barcoded 5' primer with a J-beta primer mix, a second PCR ran for roughly 7 to 12 cycles. The template-switch adaptor was a 5' adaptor with 12 random nucleotides. It tagged each cDNA molecule. From the 5' RACE reads, TCRdb called clonotypes with MiXCR, one entry per CDR3 protein. The data show more than 650,000 distinct CDR3 sequences, with about 20% seen just once and around 21% held by the top ten. The sample comes from a study of blood T cells in healthy people across ages. Points from the study as a whole: It was the long-lived donors that had more naive CD4+ cells and higher diversity than aged donors.

Samples had at least 6.5 million PBMCs isolated from them. The sample consisted of blood. This clonotype was obtained from a man in his 70s in good health.

The CDR3 loop reads CASSVVGRSSYNEQFF. As DNA, the CDR3 is TGTGCCAGCAGCGTAGTAGGCAGGAGCTCCTACAATGAGCAGTTCTTC. The chain has TRBV28 and TRBJ2-1; D is unresolved. V shed 6 bases and J shed 0 bases, with 15 bases lying between them. There are 16 residues in the CDR3. Germline assignment: CDR1 MDHEN and CDR2 SYDVKM.